These 24 T cell receptor beta chains came from one sample sequenced in a study of T cells in Graves' hyperthyroidism and ophthalmopathy. Researchers amplified the TCR beta CDR3 regions from RNA transcripts. An initial round of RT-PCR targeting the TCR CDR3 relied on the HTBI primer set. MiXCR, run by TCRdb on the multiplex PCR reads, gives a single entry per CDR3 protein. The table includes roughly 800,000 distinct CDR3 sequences, more than 30% detected once. The sequenced material came from blood. Receptors were obtained from a man younger than 35 with Graves' hyperthyroidism.

The CDR3 is CASRLPNQETQYF. In DNA, the CDR3 is TGTGCCAGCAGATTACCGAACCAAGAGACCCAGTACTTC. J is TRBJ2-5 and V is TRBV25-1; D is undetermined. Trimming removed 6 bases at V and 0 bases at J, with 8 bases between. Germline CDR1 reads MGHDK; CDR2 reads SYGVNS. The CDR3 length is 13 residues.

This clonotype was detected a few times. The chain links TRBV15 to TRBJ1-4; unclear D gene. Germline CDR1 is LNHNV and CDR2 is YYDKDF (reference sequence). Trimming left V 3 bases short and J 10 bases short, with 6 bases between. The CDR3 is 11 residues long. CDR3 in amino acids: CATSRDRKLFF. CDR3 nucleotide sequence: TGTGCCACCAGCAGGGATAGAAAACTGTTTTTT. Full variable domain (rest looked up from reference TRBV15 and TRBJ1-4): DAMVIQNPRYQVTQFGKPVTLSCSQTLNHNVMYWYQQKSSQAPKLLFHYYDKDFNNEADTPDNFQSRRPNTSFCFLDIRSPGLGDTAMYLCATSRDRKLFFGSGTQLSVL.

At least ten counts were recorded for this clonotype. This sequence joins TRBV7-2 and TRBJ2-7; no clear D. This CDR3 has 13 residues. Between the trimmed V and J ends, which lost 6 bases and 0 bases, there was a span of 9 bases. CDR1 is SGHTA and CDR2 is FQGNSA in the germline V gene. The DNA for the CDR3 is TGTGCCAGCAGACTTGACAACTCCTACGAGCAGTACTTC. Residues: CASRLDNSYEQYF.

The chain is built from TRBV15 and TRBJ2-7, with no clear D. This CDR3 is 18 amino acids long. V was cut by 0 bases and J by 3 bases, with 21 bases left in between. Looked up from germline, CDR1 is LNHNV and CDR2 is YYDKDF (reference sequence). The CDR3 DNA reads as TGTGCCACCAGCAGAGATCCTCAGAATGGCCTAGTCCGCTACGAGCAGTACTTC. Protein sequence: CATSRDPQNGLVRYEQYF.

There are a few counts of this clonotype. DNA for the CDR3: TGTGCCAGCAGCTTCATTAGCAGAATAGGACTTAACACCTACGAGCAGTACTTC. Translating it yields CASSFISRIGLNTYEQYF. The chain couples TRBV7-9 to TRBJ2-7, with D possibly TRBD2 on 5 matching bases. The CDR3 is 18 residues long. Trimming cost V 3 bases and J 2 bases, with 23 bases left between them. Germline CDR1 reads SEHNR; CDR2 reads FQNEAQ (reference sequence).

This chain joins TRBV6-6 and TRBJ1-4, with TRBD1 matching over 9 bases. The CDR3 has 15 residues. J gave up 7 bases and V 6 bases, and 9 bases lay outside the gene matches. Germline lookup yields CDR1 MNHNY and CDR2 SVGAGI (reference sequence). The DNA for the CDR3 is TGTGCCAGCAGCCCCGGGACAGGGTGGGGTGAAAAACTGTTTTTT. Its protein is CASSPGTGWGEKLFF.

J is TRBJ2-7 and V is TRBV29-1; 11 positions match TRBD2. J lost 5 bases, V lost 8 bases, and 14 bases had no gene match. Germline CDR1 reads SQVTM; CDR2 reads ANQGSEA. The CDR3 has 15 amino acids. CDR3 residues: CSFLKGTSGSNEQYF. CDR3 DNA: TGCAGCTTCTTGAAGGGGACTAGCGGTTCAAACGAGCAGTACTTC.

This clonotype was counted once. One end of the junction fails to match germline, which may point to a read error. The chain employs TRBV20-1 and TRBJ2-1; D call uncertain. Germline V gene sequence: CDR1 DFQATT, CDR2 SNEGSKA (reference sequence). The CDR3 runs 14 residues. CDR3 nucleotide sequence: TGCAGTGTTAGAGATCGGACGGACTACAATGAGCAGTTCTTC. It specifies CSVRDRTDYNEQFF.

This clonotype appeared a single time. The V and J genes are TRBV6-5 and TRBJ2-5; D possibly matches TRBD1 or TRBD2 (5 bases each). The germline V gene has CDR1 MNHEY and CDR2 SVGAGI. The germline V and J ends were trimmed by 6 bases and 4 bases, with 21 bases remaining between them. This CDR3 contains 16 residues. The CDR3: CASSVVGDHGLETQYF. In nucleotides, the CDR3 is TGTGCCAGCAGCGTAGTGGGGGACCACGGGCTAGAGACCCAGTACTTC.

The J gene is TRBJ1-5, the V gene TRBV12-3 or TRBV12-4, with 9 bases that match TRBD1. The CDR3 loop spans 14 amino acids. V lost 6 bases to trimming and J lost 9 bases; unmatched junction nucleotides: 9. The CDR3, as DNA: TGTGCCAGCAGCCCCCGGACAGGGGATATGCCCCAGCATTTT. It encodes CASSPRTGDMPQHF.

The table lists this clonotype with many counts. This chain links TRBV12-3 or TRBV12-4 with TRBJ1-2; D is ambiguous. V was cut by 2 bases and J by 7 bases, with 11 bases left in between. CDR3 size: 13 residues. CDR3 coding DNA: TGTGCCAGCAGTTTACGCGGAGCTACTGGCTACACCTTC. This codes for CASSLRGATGYTF.

This clonotype was seen ten or more times. The genes are TRBV20-1 and TRBJ1-2; D gene ambiguous. The germline V and J ends were trimmed by 6 bases and 8 bases, with 10 bases remaining between them. Germline CDR1 DFQATT, CDR2 SNEGSKA (reference sequence). This CDR3 is 10 amino acids long. As DNA, the CDR3 is TGCAGTGCCCCCTATTCGGGCTACACCTTC. It translates to CSAPYSGYTF.

With regard to this clonotype: With a much larger clone just one base away, this may be a read error. The chain carries TRBV29-1 and TRBJ2-7; D ambiguous. V was shortened by 3 bases and J by 5 bases, with 8 bases between the two germline ends. The germline V gene has CDR1 SQVTM and CDR2 ANQGSEA. The CDR3 spans 11 residues. The CDR3 protein is CSVELVDEQYF. CDR3 nucleotide sequence: TGCAGCGTTGAGCTGGTGGACGAGCAGTACTTC.

This clonotype came up a few times. The chain links TRBV2 to TRBJ2-7, with 8 bases identical to TRBD2. CDR3 length equals 15 residues. The V gene's germline CDR1 is SNHLY and CDR2 FYNNEI. Trimming removed 5 bases from V and 2 bases from J; junction bases left unmatched: 8. The CDR3 sequence is CASSPGLVITYEQYF. In nucleotides, the CDR3 is TGTGCCAGCAGTCCGGGACTAGTCATCACCTACGAGCAGTACTTC.

The gene calls are TRBV29-1 and TRBJ1-4; D gene ambiguous. Germline V gives CDR1 SQVTM, CDR2 ANQGSEA. The CDR3 is 12 amino acids. The CDR3 loop reads CSCEDTNEKLFF. CDR3 nucleotides: TGCAGTTGCGAGGACACTAATGAAAAACTGTTTTTT. Full variable domain (rest looked up from reference TRBV29-1 and TRBJ1-4): SAVISQKPSRDICQRGTSLTIQCQVDSQVTMMFWYRQQPGQSLTLIATANQGSEATYESGFVIDKFPISRPNLTFSTLTVSNMSPEDSSIYLCSCEDTNEKLFFGSGTQLSVL.

This clonotype has just a few counts. This sequence joins TRBV11-2 and TRBJ2-5; D remains unclear. Trimming pared 2 bases from V and 5 bases from J, leaving 9 bases between. The V gene's germline CDR1 is SGHAT and CDR2 FQNNGV. This CDR3 is built from 13 residues. The DNA of the CDR3 is TGTGCCAGCAGCTTAATTACGCGCGAGACCCAGTACTTC. Amino acids: CASSLITRETQYF.

As for this clonotype: A read error is possible here, since a much larger clone lies one base away. The chain has TRBV12-3 or TRBV12-4 and TRBJ1-2, with D uncertain. The V and J ends lost 11 bases and 1 base respectively, with 8 bases between them. The CDR3 has 11 amino acids. CDR3 nucleotide sequence: TGTGCCGAGGGTCTTAACTATGGCTACACCTTC. As protein: CAEGLNYGYTF.

This rearrangement joins TRBV2 to TRBJ2-6; the D gene is possibly TRBD2 (6 bases). CDR1 and CDR2 (germline): SNHLY, FYNNEI. V was cut by 6 bases and J by 0 bases, with 18 bases left in between. The CDR3 runs 18 residues. DNA of the CDR3: TGTGCCAGCAGCCCAGTTCAGCGGGCAGTCTCTGGGGCCAACGTCCTGACTTTC. It is translated as CASSPVQRAVSGANVLTF.

The chain has TRBV10-3 and TRBJ1-1, with D possibly matching TRBD1 (6 bases). Germline CDR1 and CDR2: ENHRY and SYGVKD. The CDR3 is 16 amino acids. Trimming left V 7 bases short and J 2 bases short, with 20 bases between. The CDR3 reads CAITATRGSGNTEAFF. In nucleotides, the CDR3 is TGTGCCATCACCGCTACCAGGGGTTCGGGAAACACTGAAGCTTTCTTT.

The chain has TRBV24-1 and TRBJ1-5, with D perhaps TRBD1 (5 bases). The ends were cut back, 11 bases at V and 1 base at J, with 14 bases in the middle. In germline, CDR1 is KGHDR, CDR2 SFDVKD. The CDR3 has 14 residues. The CDR3 region has the DNA TGTGCCAGCAGCCATCAGGGCAGCAATCAGCCCCAGCATTTT. Translated, it gives CASSHQGSNQPQHF.

This clonotype was counted at least ten times. This could be a read error, since a much larger clone is one nucleotide away. The V gene is TRBV7-9, the J gene TRBJ1-1, with TRBD1 matching over 7 bases. Germline CDR1 and CDR2: SEHNR and FQNEAQ (reference sequence). Trimming removed 1 base from V and 6 bases from J; junction bases left unmatched: 2. This CDR3 contains 13 residues. CDR3 sequence (DNA): TGTGCCAGCAGCTTAGGAGGGGGCCCTGAAGCTTTCTTT. Translation: CASSLGGGPEAFF.

The rearrangement joins TRBV12-3 or TRBV12-4 to TRBJ2-2; possibly TRBD2 for D (6 bases). The V gene lost 7 bases and the J gene lost 2 bases, with 17 bases spanning the gap. The CDR3 loop spans 16 amino acids. CDR3 sequence reads: CASKLPGTVNTGELFF. CDR3 in DNA: TGTGCCAGCAAACTTCCCGGGACTGTCAACACCGGGGAGCTGTTTTTT.

About this clonotype: A read error is likely, as this CDR3 ends without the conserved phenylalanine or tryptophan. The rearrangement joins TRBV12-3 or TRBV12-4 to TRBJ1-2, with D tentatively TRBD1 (5 bases). This CDR3 has 13 residues. Trimming pared 3 bases from V and 4 bases from J, leaving 9 bases between. In nucleotides, the CDR3 is TGTGCCAGCAGTTTGGGGGGAGCCTATGGCTACACCCTC. This encodes CASSLGGAYGYTL.

V and J are TRBV4-1 and TRBJ1-3; D perhaps matches TRBD1 (5 bases). V lost 0 bases and J 7 bases, leaving 19 bases between the germline ends. Germline assignment: CDR1 MGHRA and CDR2 YSYEKL. This CDR3 is built from 17 residues. The CDR3 coding sequence is TGCGCCAGCAGCCAAGATCTAGGGGTTCGCAGTGGGAACACCATATATTTT. This encodes CASSQDLGVRSGNTIYF.